This T cell receptor beta chain was documented in a study of T cell changes during pregnancy in multiple sclerosis. Assay: immunoSEQ multiplex PCR; the TCRdb copy retains only in-frame clones and omits some. This table has around 60,000 clones, approximately 90% appearing once. Germline trimming cut 0 bases from V and 1 base from J; bases unmatched to any gene: 5. Germline CDR1 reads SGHNT; CDR2 reads YYREEE (reference sequence). The CDR3 is 16 amino acids. The chain has TRBV5-4 and TRBJ2-5, with 8 bases that match TRBD2. The TCR sequence derives from a female donor in good health, enrolled as a control in a pregnancy study. The material was peripheral blood, obtained in the third trimester of pregnancy. Written as DNA, the CDR3 is TGTGCCAGCAGCTTGGCGGTAGCGGGGACCCAAGAGACCCAGTACTTC. It translates to CASSLAVAGTQETQYF.